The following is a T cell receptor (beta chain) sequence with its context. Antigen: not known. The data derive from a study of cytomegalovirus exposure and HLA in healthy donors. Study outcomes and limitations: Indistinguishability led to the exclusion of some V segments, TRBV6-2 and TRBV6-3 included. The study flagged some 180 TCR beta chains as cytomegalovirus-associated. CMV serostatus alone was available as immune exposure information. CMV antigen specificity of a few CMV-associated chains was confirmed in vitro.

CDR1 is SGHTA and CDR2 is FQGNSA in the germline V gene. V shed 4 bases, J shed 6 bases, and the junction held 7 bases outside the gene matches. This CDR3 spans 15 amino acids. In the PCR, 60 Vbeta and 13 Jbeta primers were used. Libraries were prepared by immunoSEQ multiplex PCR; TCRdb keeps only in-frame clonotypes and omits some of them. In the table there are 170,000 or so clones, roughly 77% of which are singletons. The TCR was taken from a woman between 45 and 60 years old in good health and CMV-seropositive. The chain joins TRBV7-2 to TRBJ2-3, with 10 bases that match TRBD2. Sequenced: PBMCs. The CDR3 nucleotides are TGTGCCAGCAGCTCGGCTAGCGGGGGCTCGGATACGCAGTATTTT. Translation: CASSSASGGSDTQYF.